This T cell receptor (beta chain) was obtained from a study of vaccination effects on CD4 cells after COVID-19. General observations from the study: Convalescents' spike-reactive clones after vaccination were mainly made up of new clones that the vaccine induced.

Remarks on this clone: Antigen specificity is unknown.

Produced via immunoSEQ multiplex PCR; TCRdb's table is partial and in-frame only. The sample records tens of thousands of clones, over 60% being singletons. Viral peptide pool expansion of antigen-specific CD4+ T cells preceded sequencing in the ViraFEST assay. When around ten days of culture had elapsed, CD4+ T cells were isolated. PCR showed that the person got SARS-CoV-2 infection at some point between March and December 2020. A density of about 2.2 million PBMC per well was used; these cells were cultured with about 9.1 IU/ml IL-2 and approximately 10 ug/ml peptides. This CDR3 is built from 12 residues. Trimming removed 6 bases from V and 16 bases from J, with 16 bases in between. The germline gives CDR1 SGHTA, CDR2 FQGNSA.

The genes are TRBV7-2 and TRBJ1-6; no reliable D call. The sequence was collected from a human donor who had a prior SARS-CoV-2 infection. Sequenced here: CD4+ T cells from PBMCs cultured with a peptide pool, sampled before COVID-19 vaccination. The chain's CDR3 is CASRKRQEELHF. DNA for the CDR3: TGTGCCAGCAGAAAACGCCAGGAGGAACTCCACTTT.